The 22 T cell receptor beta chains reported below all come from one sample, sequenced in a study of blood T cell repertoires in COVID-19. TCRdb's copy holds only in-frame clones and misses some; the assay was immunoSEQ multiplex PCR. The table lists around 80,000 clones, 70% to 85% of them singletons, with 5% to 6% in the top ten. Sequenced sample: peripheral blood. Source of these receptors: a man between 45 and 60 years old with active or convalescent COVID-19.

There are a few counts of this clone. V is TRBV6-2 or TRBV6-3 and J is TRBJ2-7; the D is unclear. Trimming took 1 base from V and 7 from J, leaving 14 bases between them. The CDR3 spans 14 residues. Germline V gene lookup returns CDR1 MNHEY and CDR2 SVGEGT. The CDR3 DNA reads TGTGCCAGCAGTTACTTGGCAGTCTCCAGGGAGCAGTACTTC. Amino acids: CASSYLAVSREQYF.

This chain joins TRBV10-3 and TRBJ2-5, with TRBD2 matching 14 bases. Germline V gives CDR1 ENHRY, CDR2 SYGVKD. The CDR3 extends over 18 amino acids. Unmatched junction bases numbered 10, after V lost 6 bases and J lost 1 base. The CDR3 is CAIRPGTSGGPTQETQYF. The DNA for the CDR3 is TGTGCCATCAGACCAGGGACTAGCGGGGGCCCGACCCAAGAGACCCAGTACTTC.

V is TRBV29-1 and J is TRBJ2-2; 8 bases fit TRBD1. The CDR3 is made up of 14 amino acids. V gave up 1 base and J gave up 8 bases; unmatched junction bases: 6. The germline gives CDR1 SQVTM, CDR2 ANQGSEA. The DNA for the CDR3 is TGCAGCGTTGAAGGGCAGGGGGCGTTAGGGGAGCTGTTTTTT. Translating gives CSVEGQGALGELFF.

This sequence joins TRBV19 and TRBJ2-3, with 7 nucleotides matching TRBD1. The CDR3 totals 14 residues. Germline V CDR1 and CDR2: LNHDA, SQIVND (reference sequence). Losses at the gene ends were 3 bases for V and 1 base for J; bases not matched to a gene: 1. In DNA form, the CDR3 reads TGTGCCAGTAGTATCCAGGGGGGCACAGATACGCAGTATTTT. This sequence encodes CASSIQGGTDTQYF.

The V and J genes are TRBV5-8 and TRBJ2-5; TRBD2 agrees at 13 bases. V shed 4 bases, J shed 2 bases, and the junction held 2 bases outside the gene matches. In germline, CDR1 is SGHTS, CDR2 YDEGEE. This CDR3 is built from 15 residues. CDR3 DNA sequence: TGTGCCAGCAGCCCGGGACTAGCGGGACAAGAGACCCAGTACTTC. Its protein product is CASSPGLAGQETQYF. The entire variable domain, with the rest obtained from reference TRBV5-8 and TRBJ2-5, is as follows: EAGVTQSPTHLIKTRGQQATLRCSPISGHTSVYWYQQALGLGLQFLLWYDEGEERNRGNFPPRFSGRQFPNYSSELNVNALELEDSALYLCASSPGLAGQETQYFGPGTRLLVL.

The chain carries TRBV5-5 and TRBJ2-7, with D unclear. Germline lookup yields CDR1 SGHKS and CDR2 YYEKEE (reference sequence). This CDR3 comprises 12 residues. The germline V and J ends were trimmed by 4 bases and 4 bases, with 9 bases remaining between them. The CDR3 sequence is CASSTTPYEQYF. CDR3 sequence (DNA): TGTGCCAGCAGCACGACACCTTACGAGCAGTACTTC.

The chain recombines TRBV6-5 with TRBJ1-2; D is undetermined. CDR3 length equals 14 residues. The V gene's germline CDR1 is MNHEY and CDR2 SVGAGI. V was cut by 0 bases and J by 7 bases, with 12 bases left in between. The CDR3 sequence: CASSYSRGYSGYTF. Here the CDR3 DNA reads TGTGCCAGCAGTTACTCGAGAGGGTATAGTGGCTACACCTTC.

Here the CDR3 reads CASSFHTGEQYF. The CDR3 region has the DNA TGTGCCAGCAGCTTCCACACCGGGGAGCAGTACTTC. The rearrangement links TRBV7-9 to TRBJ2-7, with D hard to call. This CDR3 region has 12 residues. Germline V gene lookup returns CDR1 SEHNR and CDR2 FQNEAQ (reference sequence). V lost 3 bases and J 7 bases, leaving 10 bases between the germline ends.

The rearrangement links TRBV7-2 to TRBJ2-5; 7 nucleotides agree with TRBD2. The junction had 6 bases not matched to a gene; V was cut back by 5 bases and J by 0 bases. This CDR3 contains 15 residues. Germline CDR1 SGHTA, CDR2 FQGNSA. CDR3 DNA: TGTGCCAGCAGCGACGGGGGGACGTACCAAGAGACCCAGTACTTC. Amino acids: CASSDGGTYQETQYF. Filled out from reference TRBV7-2 and TRBJ2-5, the complete variable domain reads GAGVSQSPSNKVTEKGKDVELRCDPISGHTALYWYRQSLGQGLEFLIYFQGNSAPDKSGLPSDRFSAERTGGSVSTLTIQRTQQEDSAVYLCASSDGGTYQETQYFGPGTRLLVL.

This clone occurred once. DNA for the CDR3: TGTGCCAGCAGCCAGGTCCGGGGGAACACTGAAGCTTTCTTT. Amino acid sequence: CASSQVRGNTEAFF. The rearrangement joins TRBV3-1 (or the pseudogene TRBV3-2) to TRBJ1-1; D remains ambiguous. V lost 3 bases and J lost 1, with 9 bases in between. Looked up from germline, CDR1 is LGHDT and CDR2 is YNNKEL (reference sequence). The CDR3 runs to 14 residues.

This clone was recorded a few times. This chain links TRBV28 with TRBJ1-6; D not certain. V was pared by 5 bases and J by 3 bases, with 11 bases between. The CDR3 covers 15 residues. Germline V gene data show CDR1 as MDHEN and CDR2 as SYDVKM. The CDR3 sequence is CASSPGLLYNSPLHF. The CDR3 DNA reads TGTGCCAGCAGTCCAGGCCTTCTCTATAATTCACCCCTCCACTTT.

V gene TRBV30 combines with J gene TRBJ2-7; 7 positions match TRBD2. V lost 1 base and J lost 4; bases outside the gene matches: 10. Looked up from germline, CDR1 is GTSNPN and CDR2 is SVGIG (reference sequence). The CDR3 totals 15 residues. CDR3 nucleotide sequence: TGTGCCTGGAGTGCGAAGCGGGACCGATCTTACGAGCAGTACTTC. Amino acids: CAWSAKRDRSYEQYF.

This chain joins TRBV10-2 and TRBJ2-5; 14 bases line up with TRBD2. The CDR3 extends over 15 amino acids. Germline values: CDR1 WSHSY, CDR2 SAAADI. The junction had 7 bases not matched to a gene; V was cut back by 6 bases and J by 7 bases. The CDR3 DNA reads as TGCGCCAGCAGGGCGCCGGGACTAGCGGGGGCGACCCAGTACTTC. Translation: CASRAPGLAGATQYF.

The chain joins TRBV5-5 to TRBJ1-1, with 8 bases matching TRBD1. Germline CDR1 and CDR2: SGHKS and YYEKEE (reference sequence). J lost 0 bases, V lost 4 bases, and 8 bases had no gene match. The CDR3 is 16 residues long. Here the CDR3 reads CASSTQGGAMNTEAFF. In DNA, the CDR3 is TGTGCCAGCAGCACACAGGGGGGAGCTATGAACACTGAAGCTTTCTTT.

The chain carries TRBV19 and TRBJ2-3, with 9 bases that match TRBD1. The CDR3 runs 14 residues. CDR1 and CDR2 from the germline V gene are LNHDA and SQIVND (reference sequence). J lost 7 bases, V lost 1 base, and 3 bases had no gene match. The CDR3 nucleotides read TGTGCCAGTAGTATAGGGGGACAGGGCCATACGCAGTATTTT. Its translation is CASSIGGQGHTQYF. Using reference TRBV19 and TRBJ2-3 for the parts outside the CDR3, the full variable domain is DGGITQSPKYLFRKEGQNVTLSCEQNLNHDAMYWYRQDPGQGLRLIYYSQIVNDFQKGDIAEGYSVSREKKESFPLTVTSAQKNPTAFYLCASSIGGQGHTQYFGPGTRLTVL.

Here the CDR3 reads CASSFGGANTGELFF. The DNA for the CDR3 is TGTGCCAGCAGCTTTGGGGGGGCAAACACCGGGGAGCTGTTTTTT. The chain has TRBV7-6 and TRBJ2-2; TRBD2 might be the D (7 bases). V lost 3 bases to trimming and J lost 2 bases, with 10 bases between them. The CDR3 spans 15 residues. Per germline, CDR1 SGHVS and CDR2 FNYEAQ.

About this clone itself: The sample contains more than one DNA sequence encoding this CDR3. This rearrangement joins TRBV5-1 to TRBJ1-5, with a possible D match to TRBD1 (5 bases). This CDR3 region has 13 residues. Germline values: CDR1 SGHRS, CDR2 YFSETQ. The V end was cut by 0 bases, the J end by 7 bases, with 8 bases between. In nucleotides, the CDR3 is TGCGCCAGCAGCTTGGAGGGACTCCAGCCCCAGCATTTT. It yields the protein CASSLEGLQPQHF.

V and J are TRBV6-5 and TRBJ2-7, with a possible D match to TRBD2 (5 bases). Per the germline V gene, CDR1 is MNHEY and CDR2 is SVGAGI. The CDR3 is made up of 16 amino acids. V was shortened by 0 bases and J by 2 bases, with 14 bases between the two germline ends. The CDR3 loop is CASSYSVATRPYEQYF. Here the CDR3 DNA reads TGTGCCAGCAGTTACTCCGTGGCTACTAGACCCTACGAGCAGTACTTC.

The chain is built from TRBV12-5 and TRBJ2-1; the match to TRBD2 covers 16 bases. Per the germline V gene, CDR1 is LGHNT and CDR2 is FRNRAP. V shed 5 bases, J shed 5 bases, and the junction held 12 bases outside the gene matches. The CDR3 loop spans 19 amino acids. The CDR3 nucleotides are TGTGCTAGTGGTACCGGGACTAGCGGGGGGGCCCCGCGGGACAATGAGCAGTTCTTC. Protein product: CASGTGTSGGAPRDNEQFF. Full variable domain (missing parts from reference TRBV12-5 and TRBJ2-1): DARVTQTPRHKVTEMGQEVTMRCQPILGHNTVFWYRQTMMQGLELLAYFRNRAPLDDSGMPKDRFSAEMPDATLATLKIQPSEPRDSAVYFCASGTGTSGGAPRDNEQFFGPGTRLTVL.

V and J are TRBV29-1 and TRBJ1-1, with 10 bases that match TRBD1. CDR3 length: 13 amino acids. Trimming took 7 bases from V and 3 from J; bases not matched to a gene: 5. Germline V gives CDR1 SQVTM, CDR2 ANQGSEA. The CDR3 spells CSAGTGDYTEAFF. CDR3 coding DNA: TGCAGCGCGGGGACAGGGGACTACACTGAAGCTTTCTTT.

The chain couples TRBV3-1 (or the pseudogene TRBV3-2) to TRBJ1-2, with TRBD1 as a possible D gene (5 bases). The V end lost 8 bases, the J end lost 4 bases, and 14 bases lay between the germline ends. The germline CDR1 and CDR2 sequences are LGHDT and YNNKEL (reference sequence). The CDR3 consists of 13 residues. The CDR3 sequence is CASAGGVAYGYTF. The DNA of the CDR3 is TGTGCCAGCGCGGGGGGGGTGGCCTATGGCTACACCTTC.

The chain uses TRBV6-1 and TRBJ2-2; 9 bases agree with TRBD1. V shed 4 bases, J shed 5 bases, and the junction held 8 bases outside the gene matches. The CDR3 runs 16 residues. CDR1 is MNHNS and CDR2 is SASEGT in the germline V gene. Here the CDR3 reads CASSAGTGIGTGELFF. The CDR3 nucleotides read TGTGCCAGCAGTGCCGGGACAGGGATAGGAACCGGGGAGCTGTTTTTT.